This TCR beta chain was profiled in a study of cytomegalovirus exposure and HLA in healthy donors. Turning to the study itself: Unique TCR beta sequences numbering about 100 million came from 150 million to 200 million T cells in an earlier analysis. The Caucasian-associated ancestry cluster held under 90% of approximately 400 genotyped donors.

There are 15 residues in the CDR3. Per the germline V gene, CDR1 is ENHRY and CDR2 is SYGVKD. V shed 4 bases and J shed 1 base, with 13 bases lying between them. General observations from the study: An Asian-associated ancestry cluster reportedly showed fewer N-insertions than the roughly 700-donor mean in a later analysis.

Vbeta (60) and Jbeta (13) primers were used in the PCR. This table comes from immunoSEQ multiplex PCR, and its TCRdb copy is limited to in-frame clones, with some not included. The repertoire holds 60,000 to 70,000 clones, with 60% to 80% as singletons. Remarks on this clone: Antigen unknown.

The chain carries TRBV10-3 and TRBJ1-1, with a weak D call TRBD1 (5 bases). The origin of this receptor is a male donor in good health and CMV-seropositive. The sequencing sample was made of PBMCs. The CDR3: CAISARGGSNTEAFF. As DNA, the CDR3 is TGTGCCATCAGTGCAAGGGGCGGTTCGAACACTGAAGCTTTCTTT.